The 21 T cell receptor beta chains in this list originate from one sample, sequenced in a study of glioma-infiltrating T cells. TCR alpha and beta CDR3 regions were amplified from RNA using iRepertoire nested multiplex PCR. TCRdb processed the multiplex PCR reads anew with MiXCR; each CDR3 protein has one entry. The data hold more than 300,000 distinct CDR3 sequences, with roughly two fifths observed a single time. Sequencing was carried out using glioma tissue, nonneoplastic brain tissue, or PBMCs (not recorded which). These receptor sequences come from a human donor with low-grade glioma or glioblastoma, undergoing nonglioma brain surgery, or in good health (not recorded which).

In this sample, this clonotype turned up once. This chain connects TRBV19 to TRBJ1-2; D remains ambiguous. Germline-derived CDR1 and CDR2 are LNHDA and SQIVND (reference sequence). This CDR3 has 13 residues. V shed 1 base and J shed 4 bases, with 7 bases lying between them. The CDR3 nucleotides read TGTGCCAGTAGTATAGGACCGATCTATGGCTACACCTTC. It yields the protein CASSIGPIYGYTF.

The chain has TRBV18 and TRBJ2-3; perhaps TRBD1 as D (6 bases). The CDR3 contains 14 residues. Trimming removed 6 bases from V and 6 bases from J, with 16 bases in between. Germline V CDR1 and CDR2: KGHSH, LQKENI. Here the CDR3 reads CASSGAALVDTQYF. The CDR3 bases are TGTGCCAGCTCGGGGGCAGCCCTGGTTGATACGCAGTATTTT. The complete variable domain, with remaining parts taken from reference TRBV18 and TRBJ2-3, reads NAGVMQNPRHLVRRRGQEARLRCSPMKGHSHVYWYRQLPEEGLKFMVYLQKENIIDESGMPKERFSAEFPKEGPSILRIQQVVRGDSAAYFCASSGAALVDTQYFGPGTRLTVL.

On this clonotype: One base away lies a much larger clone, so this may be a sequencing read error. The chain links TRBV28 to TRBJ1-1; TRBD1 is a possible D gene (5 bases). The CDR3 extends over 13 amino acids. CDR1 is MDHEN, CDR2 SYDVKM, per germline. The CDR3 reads CASSPWGYAEALF. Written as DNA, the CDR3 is TGTGCCAGCAGTCCCTGGGGCTACGCTGAAGCTTTATTT. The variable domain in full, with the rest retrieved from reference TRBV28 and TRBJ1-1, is DVKVTQSSRYLVKRTGEKVFLECVQDMDHENMFWYRQDPGLGLRLIYFSYDVKMKEKGDIPEGYSVSREKKERFSLILESASTNQTSMYLCASSPWGYAEALFGQGTRLTVV.

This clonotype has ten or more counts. The CDR3 coding sequence is TGTGCCAGCAGACCATTACAGGGACCCAGGATCTACAATGAGCAGTTCTTC. Translating gives CASRPLQGPRIYNEQFF. The chain is built from TRBV27 and TRBJ2-1; TRBD1 is a possible D gene (6 bases). Per the germline V gene, CDR1 is MNHEY and CDR2 is SMNVEV (reference sequence). Trimming took 6 bases from V and 3 from J, leaving 21 bases between them. The CDR3 consists of 17 residues.

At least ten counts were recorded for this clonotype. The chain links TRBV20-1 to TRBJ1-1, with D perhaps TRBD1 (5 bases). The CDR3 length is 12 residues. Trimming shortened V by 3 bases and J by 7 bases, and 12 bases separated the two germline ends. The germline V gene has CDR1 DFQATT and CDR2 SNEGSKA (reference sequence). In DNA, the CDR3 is TGCAGTGCTAGTCGGGGGTCTGATGAAGCTTTCTTT. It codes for CSASRGSDEAFF.

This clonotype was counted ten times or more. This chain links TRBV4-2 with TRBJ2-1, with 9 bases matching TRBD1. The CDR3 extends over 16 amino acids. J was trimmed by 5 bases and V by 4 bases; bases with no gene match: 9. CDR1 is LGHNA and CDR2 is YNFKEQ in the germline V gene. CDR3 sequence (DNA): TGTGCCAGCAGCCGGGACGGGACAGGGTTGGACAATGAGCAGTTCTTC. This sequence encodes CASSRDGTGLDNEQFF.

CDR3 sequence: CASSHRGGSVNTEAFF. In nucleotides, the CDR3 is TGCGCCAGCAGCCACAGGGGAGGTTCGGTGAACACTGAAGCTTTCTTT. This sequence joins TRBV5-1 and TRBJ1-1, with TRBD1 matching over 7 bases. The CDR3 extends over 16 amino acids. The V gene end was trimmed by 4 bases and the J gene end by 0 bases; junction bases not matched to a gene: 9. CDR1 and CDR2 from the germline V gene are SGHRS and YFSETQ.

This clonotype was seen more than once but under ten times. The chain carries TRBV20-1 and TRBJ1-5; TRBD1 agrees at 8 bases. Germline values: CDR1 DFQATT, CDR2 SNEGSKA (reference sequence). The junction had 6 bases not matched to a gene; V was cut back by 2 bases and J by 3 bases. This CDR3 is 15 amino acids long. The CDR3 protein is CSARTGGTHNQPQHF. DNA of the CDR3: TGCAGTGCTAGAACAGGGGGAACCCACAATCAGCCCCAGCATTTT.

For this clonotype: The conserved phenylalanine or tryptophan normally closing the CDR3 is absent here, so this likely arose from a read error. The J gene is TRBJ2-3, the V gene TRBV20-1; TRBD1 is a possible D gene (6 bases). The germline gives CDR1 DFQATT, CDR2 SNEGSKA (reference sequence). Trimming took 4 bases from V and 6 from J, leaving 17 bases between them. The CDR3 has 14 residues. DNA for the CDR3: TGCAGTGCTATCCGGACAGCCGACGGGGATACGCAGTATCTT. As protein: CSAIRTADGDTQYL.

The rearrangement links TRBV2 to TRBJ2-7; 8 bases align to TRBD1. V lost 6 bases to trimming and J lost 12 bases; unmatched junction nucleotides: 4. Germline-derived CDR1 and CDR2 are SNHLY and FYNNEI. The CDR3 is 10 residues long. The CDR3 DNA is TGTGCCAGCAGGGTGGGACAGGCGTACTTC. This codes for CASRVGQAYF. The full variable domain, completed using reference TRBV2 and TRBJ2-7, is EPEVTQTPSHQVTQMGQEVILRCVPISNHLYFYWYRQILGQKVEFLVSFYNNEISEKSEIFDDQFSVERPDGSNFTLKIRSTKLEDSAMYFCASRVGQAYFGPGTRLTVT.

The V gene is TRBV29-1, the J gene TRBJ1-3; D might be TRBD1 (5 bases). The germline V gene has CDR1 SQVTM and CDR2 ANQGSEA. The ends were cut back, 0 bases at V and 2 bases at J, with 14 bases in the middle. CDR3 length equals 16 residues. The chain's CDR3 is CSVEDDSPLPGNTIYF. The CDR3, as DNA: TGCAGCGTTGAAGATGACAGCCCATTACCTGGAAACACCATATATTTT.

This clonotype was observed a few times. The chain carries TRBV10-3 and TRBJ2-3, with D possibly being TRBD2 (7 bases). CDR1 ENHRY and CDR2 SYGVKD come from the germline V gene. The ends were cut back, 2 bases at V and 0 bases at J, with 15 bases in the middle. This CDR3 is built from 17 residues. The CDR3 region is CAISEPLGGASTDTQYF. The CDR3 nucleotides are TGTGCCATCAGTGAGCCCCTAGGGGGGGCTAGCACAGATACGCAGTATTTT.

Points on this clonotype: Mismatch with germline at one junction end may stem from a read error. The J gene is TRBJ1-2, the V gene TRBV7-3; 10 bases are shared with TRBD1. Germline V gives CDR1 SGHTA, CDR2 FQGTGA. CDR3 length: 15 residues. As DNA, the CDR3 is TGTGCCAGCAGCCCTGGGGACAGGGGAGGGTATGGCTACACCTTT. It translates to CASSPGDRGGYGYTF. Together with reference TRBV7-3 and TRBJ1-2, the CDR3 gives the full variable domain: GAGVSQTPSNKVTEKGKYVELRCDPISGHTALYWYRQSLGQGPEFLIYFQGTGAADDSGLPNDRFFAVRPEGSVSTLKIQRTERGDSAVYLCASSPGDRGGYGYTFGSGTRLTVV.

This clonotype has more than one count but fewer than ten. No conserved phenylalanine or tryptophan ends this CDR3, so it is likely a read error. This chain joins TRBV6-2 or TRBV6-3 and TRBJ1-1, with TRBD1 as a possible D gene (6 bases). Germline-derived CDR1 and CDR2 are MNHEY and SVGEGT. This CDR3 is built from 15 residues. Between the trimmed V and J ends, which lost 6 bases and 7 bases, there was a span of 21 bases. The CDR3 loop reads CASSLWGAGSREAFS. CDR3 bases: TGTGCCAGCAGCCTATGGGGGGCGGGATCCCGTGAAGCTTTCTCT.

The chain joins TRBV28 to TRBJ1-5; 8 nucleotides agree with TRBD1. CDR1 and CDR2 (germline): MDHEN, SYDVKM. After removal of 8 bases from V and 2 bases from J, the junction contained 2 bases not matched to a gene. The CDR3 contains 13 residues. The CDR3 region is CASLTGGNQPQHF. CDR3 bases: TGTGCCAGCCTGACAGGGGGCAATCAGCCCCAGCATTTT.

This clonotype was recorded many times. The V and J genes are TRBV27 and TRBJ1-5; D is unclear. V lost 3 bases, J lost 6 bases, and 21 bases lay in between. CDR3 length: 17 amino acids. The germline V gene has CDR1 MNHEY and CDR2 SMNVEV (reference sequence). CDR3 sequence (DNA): TGTGCCAGCAGTTTGTCCACCCGGGGAGGATTATTTCAGCCCCAGCATTTT. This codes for CASSLSTRGGLFQPQHF.

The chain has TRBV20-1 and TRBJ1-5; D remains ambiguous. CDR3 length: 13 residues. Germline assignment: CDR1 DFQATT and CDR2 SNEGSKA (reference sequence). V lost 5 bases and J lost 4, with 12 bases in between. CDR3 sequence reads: CSAGPRGNQPQHF. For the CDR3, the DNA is TGCAGTGCTGGGCCGCGAGGGAATCAGCCCCAGCATTTT.

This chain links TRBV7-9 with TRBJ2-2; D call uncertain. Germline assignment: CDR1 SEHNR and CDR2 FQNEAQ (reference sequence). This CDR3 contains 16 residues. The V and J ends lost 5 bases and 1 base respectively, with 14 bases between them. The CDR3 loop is CASSRRAHMNTGELFF. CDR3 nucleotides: TGTGCCAGCAGCCGCCGGGCACATATGAACACCGGGGAGCTGTTTTTT.

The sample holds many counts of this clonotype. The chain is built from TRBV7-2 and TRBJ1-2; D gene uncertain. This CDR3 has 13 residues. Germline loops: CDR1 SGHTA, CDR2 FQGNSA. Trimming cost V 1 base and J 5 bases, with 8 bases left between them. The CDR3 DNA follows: TGTGCCAGCAGCTTAGAACGGCTATATGGCTACACCTTC. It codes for CASSLERLYGYTF.

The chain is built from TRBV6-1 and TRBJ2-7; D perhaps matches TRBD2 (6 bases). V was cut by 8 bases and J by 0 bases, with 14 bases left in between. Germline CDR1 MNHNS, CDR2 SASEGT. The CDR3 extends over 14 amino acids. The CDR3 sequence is CASGAGRLSYEQYF. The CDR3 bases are TGTGCCAGCGGGGCAGGGAGGCTCTCCTACGAGCAGTACTTC.

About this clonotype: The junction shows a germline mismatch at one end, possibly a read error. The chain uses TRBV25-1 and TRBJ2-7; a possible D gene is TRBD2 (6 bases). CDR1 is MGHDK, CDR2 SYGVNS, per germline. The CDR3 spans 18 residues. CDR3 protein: CASSESSGGMLRPYEQYF. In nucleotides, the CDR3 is TGCGCCAGCAGTGAATCGTCCGGCGGGATGCTGCGACCCTACGAGCAGTACTTC.